A selection of T cell receptor beta chains follows, all from one sample in a study of shared clonotypes between healthy human individuals. Measured with immunoSEQ multiplex PCR; TCRdb has only the in-frame clones, and not every one. Among about 460,000 clones, roughly 80% were seen once, and the ten largest hold about 12%. What was sequenced was PBMCs. The receptors here all came from a woman in her thirties or forties in good health. Some clones in this sample may be carry-over from other donors' samples. CDR3s include the opening cysteine and the closing phenylalanine or tryptophan. D genes are given only for firm matches. Some rows mark clone size as missing; the rest say once, few, many or name a class of expanded clone.

V gene	D gene	J gene	clone size	CDR3 protein	CDR3 DNA
TRBV28	-	TRBJ1-2	once	CASRTYDGGLVYGYTF	TGTGCCAGCAGAACGTACGACGGGGGGCTCGTCTATGGCTACACCTTC
TRBV28	-	TRBJ1-1	many	CASSPEDRKAFF	TGTGCCAGCAGTCCGGAAGACAGGAAGGCTTTCTTT
TRBV11-1	TRBD2	TRBJ2-1	-	CASSLVELAGVNEQFF	TGTGCCAGCAGCTTAGTTGAACTAGCGGGAGTTAACGAGCAGTTCTTC
TRBV27	-	TRBJ1-5	-	CASSLFQGNQPQHF	TGTGCCAGCAGTTTGTTCCAGGGCAATCAGCCCCAGCATTTT
TRBV2	-	TRBJ1-1	-	CASSAFGGNTEAFF	TGTGCCAGCAGTGCTTTCGGGGGAAACACTGAAGCTTTCTTT
TRBV19	-	TRBJ2-7	-	CASSIEGGQTYEQYF	TGTGCCAGTAGTATAGAGGGGGGACAGACCTACGAGCAGTACTTC
TRBV27	-	TRBJ1-1	-	CASSLRRSVQPEAFF	TGTGCCAGCAGTTTACGGCGTTCGGTACAGCCCGAAGCTTTCTTT
TRBV4-2	-	TRBJ2-3	-	CASSQEFKDTQYF	TGTGCCAGCAGCCAAGAATTTAAAGATACGCAGTATTTT
TRBV15	TRBD2	TRBJ2-7	-	CATSRDRDPSIGGRKISYEQYF	TGTGCCACCAGCAGAGATCGGGACCCTTCGATCGGCGGGAGGAAAATTTCCTACGAGCAGTACTTC
TRBV7-2	TRBD2	TRBJ2-7	-	CASSLVSSGSYEQYF	TGTGCCAGCAGCTTAGTATCTAGCGGGAGTTACGAGCAGTACTTC
TRBV7-9	-	TRBJ1-1	few	CASSFGGVNTEAFF	TGTGCCAGCAGCTTTGGGGGGGTGAACACTGAAGCTTTCTTT
TRBV18	-	TRBJ1-4	-	CASSSGINEKLFF	TGTGCCAGCTCATCGGGGATTAATGAAAAACTGTTTTTT
TRBV4-2	TRBD2	TRBJ2-1	few	CASSQDIGAGGLISYNEQFF	TGTGCCAGCAGCCAAGATATAGGAGCGGGAGGGCTCATTTCCTACAATGAGCAGTTCTTC
TRBV5-1	-	TRBJ2-2	-	CASSLGTITGELFF	TGCGCCAGCAGCCTTGGGACCATCACCGGGGAGCTGTTTTTT
TRBV28	-	TRBJ1-3	-	CASSQRGVFGGNTIYF	TGTGCCAGCAGTCAGCGGGGAGTCTTCGGTGGAAACACCATATATTTT
TRBV28	TRBD1	TRBJ2-3	-	CASSWTGPQGDTQYF	TGTGCCAGCAGTTGGACAGGGCCCCAGGGAGATACGCAGTATTTT
TRBV7-9	-	TRBJ2-2	-	CASSPRVGTGELFF	TGTGCCAGCAGCCCCAGGGTGGGGACCGGGGAGCTGTTTTTT
TRBV7-2	TRBD1	TRBJ2-7	-	CASSPGHRTGGEYF	TGTGCCAGCAGCCCAGGCCATAGGACAGGGGGGGAGTACTTC
TRBV6-5	-	TRBJ2-7	-	CASSYSFLAGEQYF	TGTGCCAGCAGTTACTCGTTCCTAGCAGGCGAGCAGTACTTC
TRBV7-9	-	TRBJ2-5	-	CAGSFQETQYF	TGTGCCGGCAGCTTTCAAGAGACCCAGTACTTC
TRBV6-5	TRBD1	TRBJ1-2	-	CASSGWDRAGYTF	TGTGCCAGCAGTGGATGGGACAGGGCTGGCTACACCTTC
TRBV28	-	TRBJ1-5	-	CASSPPGLARGQPQHF	TGTGCCAGCAGCCCTCCAGGGTTGGCCCGGGGTCAGCCCCAGCATTTT
TRBV7-2	TRBD2	TRBJ2-3	-	CASSLGLAGADTQYF	TGTGCCAGCAGCCTGGGACTAGCGGGAGCAGATACGCAGTATTTT
TRBV28	-	TRBJ1-5	-	CASGLVDQPQHF	TGTGCCAGCGGCCTCGTTGATCAGCCCCAGCATTTT
TRBV27	TRBD1	TRBJ1-4	-	CASSLQGAGEKLFF	TGTGCCAGCAGTTTACAGGGGGCGGGGGAAAAACTGTTTTTT
TRBV11-2	-	TRBJ2-7	few	CASSLSPGNYEQYF	TGTGCCAGCAGCTTATCCCCCGGGAACTACGAGCAGTACTTC
TRBV2	TRBD1	TRBJ1-4	once	CASSLQGAATNEKLFF	TGTGCCAGCAGTTTGCAGGGGGCCGCAACTAATGAAAAACTGTTTTTT
TRBV6-1	-	TRBJ1-1	-	CASRVLNTEAFF	TGTGCCAGCAGGGTATTGAACACTGAAGCTTTCTTT
TRBV5-1	-	TRBJ1-1	once	CASSPRVEGTEAFF	TGCGCCAGCAGCCCGAGAGTGGAGGGCACTGAAGCTTTCTTT
TRBV25-1	-	TRBJ2-7	-	CASSVSTGGQTKQYEQYF	TGTGCCAGCAGTGTCAGCACTGGGGGGCAAACAAAGCAGTACGAGCAGTACTTC
TRBV5-1	-	TRBJ2-3	-	CASSLAYWTGPTDTQYF	TGCGCCAGCAGCTTGGCCTATTGGACGGGACCCACAGATACGCAGTATTTT
TRBV5-5	-	TRBJ2-7	-	CASSLGSSFGEQYF	TGTGCCAGCAGCTTGGGTTCCAGCTTCGGTGAGCAGTACTTC
TRBV6-6	TRBD2	TRBJ2-7	-	CASSYLAGGANEQYF	TGTGCCAGCAGTTACCTAGCGGGAGGGGCGAACGAGCAGTACTTC
TRBV7-2	TRBD1	TRBJ2-7	-	CASSVDRAAYEQYF	TGTGCCAGCAGCGTGGACAGGGCTGCCTACGAGCAGTACTTC
TRBV2	-	TRBJ1-4	-	CASRGLSGGEKLFF	TGTGCCAGCAGAGGGTTATCAGGTGGGGAAAAACTGTTTTTT
TRBV10-1	-	TRBJ2-1	-	CASSESGAYNEQFF	TGCGCCAGCAGTGAGTCTGGGGCCTACAATGAGCAGTTCTTC
TRBV10-3	-	TRBJ2-7	-	CAISTNSYEQYF	TGTGCCATCAGTACTAACTCCTACGAGCAGTACTTC
TRBV13	-	TRBJ1-2	few	CASSLRESYGYTF	TGTGCCAGCAGCTTACGGGAGTCCTATGGCTACACCTTC
TRBV30	-	TRBJ1-1	-	CALLRGEGTEAFF	TGTGCATTACTCCGGGGCGAGGGCACTGAAGCTTTCTTT
TRBV9	TRBD2	TRBJ2-5	-	CASSVAVSGSQETQYF	TGTGCCAGCAGCGTAGCGGTTAGCGGGAGCCAAGAGACCCAGTACTTC
TRBV20-1	-	TRBJ2-5	-	CSASGRETQYF	TGCAGTGCTAGCGGGAGAGAGACCCAGTACTTC
TRBV7-3	TRBD2	TRBJ2-5	-	CASSQSSGRGQETQYF	TGTGCCAGCAGCCAGAGCAGCGGGAGAGGCCAAGAGACCCAGTACTTC
TRBV28	-	TRBJ2-4	-	CASSLGGSAKNIQYF	TGTGCCAGCAGTTTAGGGGGGTCGGCCAAAAACATTCAGTACTTC
TRBV7-8	-	TRBJ2-5	-	CASSPLSGRETQYF	TGTGCCAGCAGCCCCCTATCCGGCCGAGAGACCCAGTACTTC
TRBV19	-	TRBJ1-3	-	CASSMGQSSGNTIYF	TGTGCCAGTAGTATGGGTCAGAGCTCTGGAAACACCATATATTTT
TRBV6-1	-	TRBJ2-7	many	CASSERSDSYSYEQYF	TGTGCCAGCAGTGAAAGGTCGGACTCTTACTCCTACGAGCAGTACTTC
TRBV7-6	-	TRBJ2-5	-	CASRLAGETQYF	TGTGCCAGCAGACTAGCCGGAGAGACCCAGTACTTC
TRBV29-1	-	TRBJ2-1	-	CSVSRGRLGSGNEQFF	TGCAGCGTTTCCCGTGGCAGACTAGGGTCAGGGAATGAGCAGTTCTTC
TRBV18	-	TRBJ2-1	-	CASSRLGSYNEQFF	TGTGCCAGCTCGCGACTAGGGTCCTACAATGAGCAGTTCTTC
TRBV2	TRBD1	TRBJ1-6	-	CASRRDSFNSPLHF	TGTGCCAGCAGACGGGACAGCTTTAATTCACCCCTCCACTTT
TRBV9	-	TRBJ1-1	-	CASSVGGVNTEAFF	TGTGCCAGCAGCGTAGGGGGAGTTAACACTGAAGCTTTCTTT
TRBV6-1	TRBD1	TRBJ1-2	few	CASSLRGLYTF	TGTGCCAGCAGTTTGAGGGGGCTCTACACCTTC
TRBV6-5	-	TRBJ1-1	-	CASSYRGGITEAFF	TGTGCCAGCAGTTACCGAGGGGGTATCACTGAAGCTTTCTTT
TRBV5-4	TRBD2	TRBJ2-7	-	CASSGGLASSYEQYF	TGTGCCAGCAGCGGAGGACTAGCGTCGTCCTACGAGCAGTACTTC
TRBV11-2	-	TRBJ1-2	-	CASSLGGHGYGYTF	TGTGCCAGCAGCTTAGGGGGGCATGGCTATGGCTACACCTTC
TRBV2	-	TRBJ2-7	few	CASSEVPRQGDEQYF	TGTGCCAGCAGTGAGGTTCCTCGACAAGGTGACGAGCAGTACTTC
TRBV7-7	TRBD1	TRBJ2-2	-	CASKTGFNTGELFF	TGTGCTAGCAAGACAGGGTTCAACACCGGGGAGCTGTTTTTT
TRBV5-1	TRBD2	TRBJ2-5	-	CASAREGVTQYF	TGCGCCAGCGCACGGGAGGGAGTTACCCAGTACTTC
TRBV7-3	-	TRBJ2-2	-	CASKTQAGAPGELFF	TGTGCCAGCAAAACCCAGGCAGGGGCCCCCGGGGAGCTGTTTTTT
TRBV6-1	TRBD1	TRBJ2-2	-	CASSGTTGAGELFF	TGTGCCAGCAGTGGTACTACAGGGGCCGGGGAGCTGTTTTTT